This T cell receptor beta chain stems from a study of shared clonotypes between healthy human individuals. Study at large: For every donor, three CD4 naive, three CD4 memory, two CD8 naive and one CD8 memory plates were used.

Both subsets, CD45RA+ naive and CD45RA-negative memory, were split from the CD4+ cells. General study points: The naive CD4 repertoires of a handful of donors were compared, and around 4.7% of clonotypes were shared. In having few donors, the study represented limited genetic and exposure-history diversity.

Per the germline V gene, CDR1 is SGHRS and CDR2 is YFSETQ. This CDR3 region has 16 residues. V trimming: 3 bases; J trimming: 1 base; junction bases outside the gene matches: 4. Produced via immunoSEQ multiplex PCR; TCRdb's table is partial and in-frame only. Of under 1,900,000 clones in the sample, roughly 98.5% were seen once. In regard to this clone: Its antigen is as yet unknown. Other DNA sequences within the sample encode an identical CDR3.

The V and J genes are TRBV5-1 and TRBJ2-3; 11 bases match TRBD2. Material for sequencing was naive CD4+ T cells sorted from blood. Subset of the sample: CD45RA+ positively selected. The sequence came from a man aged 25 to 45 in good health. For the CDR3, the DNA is TGCGCCAGCAGCTCCGGACTAGCGGGCCGCACAGATACGCAGTATTTT. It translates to CASSSGLAGRTDTQYF.